One sample yielded the 32 T cell receptor beta chains listed below, sequenced in a study of T cells in Graves' hyperthyroidism and ophthalmopathy. The source material, RNA transcripts, was used to amplify TCR beta CDR3 regions. Carried out on the TCR CDR3, a first-round RT-PCR used the HTBI primer set. TCRdb independently ran MiXCR on the multiplex PCR reads; one entry per CDR3 protein. This table holds 400,000 to 450,000 distinct CDR3 sequences, roughly 14% found once. The specimen was blood. The receptors come from a young man with Graves' ophthalmopathy.

Many counts were recorded for this clonotype. V and J are TRBV2 and TRBJ2-3; D not resolved. V dropped 2 bases and J dropped 0 bases, with 9 bases sitting between them. The CDR3 sequence is 15 residues long. CDR1 SNHLY and CDR2 FYNNEI come from the germline V gene. CDR3 sequence (DNA): TGTGCCAGCAGTGAAATAGGCGGTAGCACAGATACGCAGTATTTT. Its protein is CASSEIGGSTDTQYF.

The rearrangement joins TRBV6-5 to TRBJ2-1; 8 nucleotides align to TRBD2. The end of the DNA is better explained by TRBJ2-7, so the J call may be wrong. The CDR3 has 17 residues. The germline V gene encodes CDR1 MNHEY and CDR2 SVGAGI. CDR3 bases: TGTGCCAGCAGTTACTTAAACAGCGGGAGCTCCTACAATGGGCAGTACTTC. It specifies CASSYLNSGSSYNGQYF.

This clonotype was seen many times. The CDR3 region is CASSPWTSGSTDTQYF. CDR3 sequence (DNA): TGCGCCAGCAGCCCGTGGACTAGCGGGAGCACAGATACGCAGTATTTT. This rearrangement joins TRBV5-1 to TRBJ2-3, with 11 bases fitting TRBD2. The CDR3 has 16 residues. The trim removed 4 bases at V and 0 bases at J, leaving 4 bases unmatched. The germline gives CDR1 SGHRS, CDR2 YFSETQ.

The chain has TRBV5-1 and TRBJ2-7, with 12 bases matching TRBD1. The V gene end was trimmed by 4 bases and the J gene end by 6 bases; junction bases not matched to a gene: 11. Germline CDR1 is SGHRS and CDR2 is YFSETQ. The CDR3 totals 16 residues. This chain's CDR3 is CASSPWPGQGAGEQYF. DNA for the CDR3: TGCGCCAGCAGCCCCTGGCCGGGACAGGGGGCGGGCGAGCAGTACTTC.

This clonotype was found a few times. This sequence joins TRBV19 and TRBJ1-4; TRBD1 aligns across 12 bases. Germline trimming cut 6 bases from V and 8 bases from J; bases unmatched to any gene: 13. Germline CDR1 LNHDA, CDR2 SQIVND (reference sequence). The CDR3 runs to 17 residues. The CDR3, as DNA: TGTGCCAGTAGCTTCGGGACAGGGGGCGCGTTGATCGAAAAACTGTTTTTT. It codes for CASSFGTGGALIEKLFF.

The J gene is TRBJ2-5, the V gene TRBV5-1; D unclear. This CDR3 has 12 residues. The V end lost 3 bases, the J end lost 1 base, and 4 bases lay between the germline ends. The V gene's germline CDR1 is SGHRS and CDR2 YFSETQ. CDR3 coding DNA: TGCGCCAGCAGCTCGGTCCAAGAGACCCAGTACTTC. This encodes CASSSVQETQYF.

Comment on this clonotype: This could be a read error, since a much larger clone is one nucleotide away. The V gene is TRBV29-1, the J gene TRBJ1-1; D is possibly TRBD1 (6 bases). CDR1 and CDR2 from the germline V gene are SQVTM and ANQGSEA. The CDR3 extends over 12 amino acids. The CDR3 DNA follows: TGCAGCGTTGGACAGGAGGGGACTGAAGCTCTCTTT. Translation gives CSVGQEGTEALF.

This clonotype was counted at least ten times. The CDR3 bases are TGTGCCATCGGGAATGCTGACACAGATACGCAGTATTTT. This encodes CAIGNADTDTQYF. This chain links TRBV10-3 with TRBJ2-3; D unresolved. Trimming cost V 8 bases and J 2 bases, with 11 bases left between them. The CDR3 has 13 amino acids. CDR1 and CDR2 from the germline V gene are ENHRY and SYGVKD.

This clonotype has a handful of counts. The CDR3 DNA reads TGCAGTGCTAGCCGCAGGGTGGCAACTGAAGCTTTCTTT. It yields the protein CSASRRVATEAFF. The chain has TRBV20-1 and TRBJ1-1; perhaps TRBD1 as D (5 bases). Germline CDR1 reads DFQATT; CDR2 reads SNEGSKA (reference sequence). V lost 3 bases to trimming and J lost 5 bases, with 13 bases between them. The CDR3 sequence is 13 residues long.

The V gene is TRBV30, the J gene TRBJ2-7; unclear D gene. The CDR3 is 13 residues long. Trimming cost V 2 bases and J 1 base, with 9 bases left between them. CDR1 is GTSNPN, CDR2 SVGIG, per germline (reference sequence). The CDR3 coding sequence is TGTGCCTGGAGTACCACGGATTCCTACGAGCAGTACTTC. This gives the protein CAWSTTDSYEQYF. The whole variable domain, remainder taken from reference TRBV30 and TRBJ2-7, is SQTIHQWPATLVQPVGSPLSLECTVEGTSNPNLYWYRQAAGRGLQLLFYSVGIGQISSEVPQNLSASRPQDRQFILSSKKLLLSDSGFYLCAWSTTDSYEQYFGPGTRLTVT.

This clonotype was counted a few times. The chain combines TRBV6-5 with TRBJ2-1; 10 positions agree with TRBD2. Germline lookup yields CDR1 MNHEY and CDR2 SVGAGI. Trimming at V came to 0 bases and at J to 9 bases, leaving 5 bases not matched to a gene. The CDR3 is made up of 15 amino acids. CDR3 in amino acids: CASSYSSGGAFEQFF. For the CDR3, the DNA is TGTGCCAGCAGTTACTCAAGCGGGGGGGCCTTTGAGCAGTTCTTC.

About this clonotype itself: Being one base from a much bigger clone, this may be a read error. The V call is TRBV20-1, the J call TRBJ2-7, with D maybe TRBD2 (6 bases). Germline CDR1 and CDR2: DFQATT and SNEGSKA (reference sequence). V was clipped by 3 bases and J by 2 bases, with 17 bases between them. The CDR3 extends over 15 amino acids. The CDR3 nucleotides read TGCAGTGCTAGTGGGGGTGGCGGGATAGCCTACGAGCAGTACTTC. Protein product: CSASGGGGIAYEQYF.

This clonotype was observed at least ten times. J is TRBJ2-5 and V is TRBV12-3 or TRBV12-4, with 8 positions matching TRBD2. The CDR3 is made up of 14 amino acids. Trimming cost V 3 bases and J 1 base; bases outside gene matches: 1. The CDR3 sequence: CASSFRGGQETQYF. CDR3 nucleotides: TGTGCCAGCAGTTTCCGGGGGGGCCAAGAGACCCAGTACTTC.

This clonotype has ten or more counts. J is TRBJ1-6 and V is TRBV5-1; 8 bases map to TRBD1. Losses at the gene ends were 4 bases for V and 10 bases for J; bases not matched to a gene: 13. Germline loops: CDR1 SGHRS, CDR2 YFSETQ. The CDR3 is 16 residues long. CDR3 region: CASSAGQGGVRSPLHF. Here the CDR3 DNA reads TGCGCCAGCAGCGCAGGACAGGGCGGGGTGAGATCACCCCTCCACTTT.

In this sample, this clonotype turned up many times. CDR3 loop: CASSPPTPVYNEQFF. In nucleotides, the CDR3 is TGTGCCAGCAGCCCACCAACCCCCGTCTACAATGAGCAGTTCTTC. V usage is TRBV7-9 and J usage is TRBJ2-1, with no clear D. The V gene lost 5 bases and the J gene lost 3 bases, with 14 bases spanning the gap. CDR1 SEHNR and CDR2 FQNEAQ come from the germline V gene (reference sequence). This CDR3 region has 15 residues.

This clonotype came up many times. The CDR3 reads CASSWVVAEDITDTQYF. The CDR3 nucleotides are TGTGCCAGCAGCTGGGTGGTAGCGGAGGACATCACAGATACGCAGTATTTT. The V gene is TRBV3-1, the J gene TRBJ2-3; D might be TRBD2 (6 bases). The CDR3 loop spans 17 amino acids. Trimming stripped 5 bases from V and 2 bases from J, with 20 bases between. CDR1 and CDR2 from the germline V gene are LGHDT and YNNKEL (reference sequence).

The rearrangement joins TRBV12-3 or TRBV12-4 to TRBJ2-2; 7 positions match TRBD2. The ends lost 2 bases at V and 0 bases at J; junction bases unmatched: 12. There are 19 residues in the CDR3. In DNA, the CDR3 is TGTGCCAGCAGTTTATCGGCCTGGCGGGAGCGGACGAACACCGGGGAGCTGTTTTTT. Residues: CASSLSAWRERTNTGELFF.

This clonotype was counted only a few times. The rearrangement links TRBV6-1 to TRBJ1-5; 7 nucleotides agree with TRBD1. Germline V gene data show CDR1 as MNHNS and CDR2 as SASEGT. With V trimmed by 10 bases and J by 1 base, 7 bases remained unmatched. The CDR3 runs 14 residues. The CDR3 loop reads CAIRTGGSNQPQHF. Here the CDR3 DNA reads TGTGCCATAAGGACAGGTGGGAGCAATCAGCCCCAGCATTTT.

In its sample, this clonotype was seen many times. The chain is built from TRBV13 and TRBJ2-5; D gene unclear. Germline CDR1 reads PRHDT; CDR2 reads FYEKMQ (reference sequence). The CDR3 contains 15 residues. Trimming pared 1 base from V and 2 bases from J, leaving 11 bases between. CDR3: CASSLEGWSQETQYF. The CDR3 DNA reads TGTGCCAGCAGCTTAGAGGGCTGGTCTCAAGAGACCCAGTACTTC. The full variable domain, with the rest looked up from reference TRBV13 and TRBJ2-5, is AAGVIQSPRHLIKEKRETATLKCYPIPRHDTVYWYQQGPGQDPQFLISFYEKMQSDKGSIPDRFSAQQFSDYHSELNMSSLELGDSALYFCASSLEGWSQETQYFGPGTRLLVL.

This clonotype was seen repeatedly, ten times or more. V is TRBV2 and J is TRBJ1-2; 11 bases map to TRBD1. V lost 7 bases and J lost 2; bases outside the gene matches: 3. The CDR3 covers 14 residues. Germline V gives CDR1 SNHLY, CDR2 FYNNEI. The CDR3 loop is CASTGQGANYGYTF. The DNA of the CDR3 is TGTGCCAGCACAGGACAGGGGGCAAACTATGGCTACACCTTC.

This clonotype was seen at least ten times. The V gene is TRBV7-2, the J gene TRBJ2-1; perhaps TRBD2 as D (5 bases). The length of the CDR3 is 18 residues. Germline lookup yields CDR1 SGHTA and CDR2 FQGNSA. The V end lost 2 bases, the J end lost 0 bases, and 17 bases lay between the germline ends. CDR3 loop: CASSLSSWTGSSYNEQFF. The CDR3, as DNA: TGTGCCAGCAGCTTAAGTTCCTGGACTGGGAGCTCCTACAATGAGCAGTTCTTC.

V usage is TRBV27 and J usage is TRBJ1-6, with 7 positions matching TRBD1. The germline CDR1 and CDR2 sequences are MNHEY and SMNVEV (reference sequence). CDR3 size: 15 residues. Here the CDR3 reads CASRGQGLWNSPLHF. The CDR3, as DNA: TGTGCTTCGAGGGGGCAGGGCCTTTGGAATTCACCCCTCCACTTT.

This clonotype was found a few times. V usage is TRBV10-1 and J usage is TRBJ2-3, with D uncertain. V dropped 4 bases and J dropped 2 bases, with 7 bases sitting between them. This CDR3 contains 13 residues. CDR1 WNHNN and CDR2 SYGVQD come from the germline V gene (reference sequence). CDR3 in amino acids: CASSGAFTDTQYF. For the CDR3, the DNA is TGCGCCAGCAGTGGGGCATTCACAGATACGCAGTATTTT.

This clonotype occurred a few times. This rearrangement joins TRBV6-1 to TRBJ1-1; TRBD1 might be the D (6 bases). This CDR3 has 13 amino acids. Germline lookup yields CDR1 MNHNS and CDR2 SASEGT. Trimming took off 5 bases at V and 6 bases at J, with 13 bases between the two ends. CDR3 protein: CASSLRGPAEAFF. CDR3 DNA sequence: TGTGCCAGCAGTCTCAGGGGTCCCGCTGAAGCTTTCTTT.

There are many counts of this clonotype. This chain joins TRBV5-1 and TRBJ2-5, with no clear D. CDR1 and CDR2 (germline): SGHRS, YFSETQ. V lost 4 bases and J lost 2, with 12 bases in between. The CDR3 extends over 14 amino acids. DNA of the CDR3: TGCGCCAGCAGCCCGCTCCTACAGCAAGAGACCCAGTACTTC. Protein product: CASSPLLQQETQYF.

This clonotype was counted at least ten times. The V call is TRBV12-3 or TRBV12-4, the J call TRBJ2-7, with 10 bases matching TRBD1. The CDR3 is 14 amino acids. J gave up 5 bases and V 3 bases, and 4 bases lay outside the gene matches. The chain's CDR3 is CASSLTGGRDEQYF. CDR3 nucleotide sequence: TGTGCCAGCAGTTTGACAGGGGGCCGGGACGAGCAGTACTTC.

The chain combines TRBV5-1 with TRBJ2-7; D unresolved. This CDR3 region has 12 residues. Trimming removed 0 bases from V and 7 bases from J, with 8 bases in between. Germline V gene sequence: CDR1 SGHRS, CDR2 YFSETQ. The CDR3 DNA reads as TGCGCCAGCAGCTTGGCCGGTTGGGAGCAGTACTTC. It is translated as CASSLAGWEQYF.

A note on this clonotype: A much larger clone lies a single base off, so this may be a read error. V and J are TRBV18 and TRBJ2-1; D is unresolved. The CDR3 has 13 residues. The V end was cut by 0 bases, the J end by 9 bases, with 9 bases between. The V gene's germline CDR1 is KGHSH and CDR2 LQKENI. The CDR3 region has the DNA TGTGCCAGCTCACCACCGGTCGCGCGTGAGCAGTTCTTC. Residues: CASSPPVAREQFF.

This chain connects TRBV7-9 to TRBJ1-4; D gene ambiguous. V lost 1 base, J lost 0 bases, and 6 bases lay in between. CDR3 length: 15 residues. Germline V gene data show CDR1 as SEHNR and CDR2 as FQNEAQ (reference sequence). The CDR3 spells CASSLVSSTNEKLFF. The CDR3 DNA follows: TGTGCCAGCAGCTTAGTCTCCTCAACTAATGAAAAACTGTTTTTT.

The V call is TRBV10-3, the J call TRBJ2-7, with D perhaps TRBD2 (6 bases). The CDR3 runs 15 residues. The V end was cut by 4 bases, the J end by 0 bases, with 13 bases between. The germline V gene has CDR1 ENHRY and CDR2 SYGVKD. The CDR3 region has the DNA TGTGCCATCAGTGGCTCGGGAGCTAGCTCCTACGAGCAGTACTTC. Its protein product is CAISGSGASSYEQYF.

This clonotype came up many times. V gene TRBV6-1 combines with J gene TRBJ2-7, with 7 bases lining up with TRBD1. Germline V gene lookup returns CDR1 MNHNS and CDR2 SASEGT. The CDR3 contains 17 residues. Trimming took 1 base from V and 3 from J; bases not matched to a gene: 12. The CDR3 spells CASSEGGKGQSIYEQYF. The DNA of the CDR3 is TGTGCCAGCAGTGAAGGGGGCAAGGGACAGAGTATCTACGAGCAGTACTTC.

This clonotype was recorded at least ten times. CDR3 DNA sequence: TGCAGTGCCCATAGGGGCGGGAGCACAGATACGCAGTATTTT. It codes for CSAHRGGSTDTQYF. The chain couples TRBV20-1 to TRBJ2-3, with D possibly being TRBD1 or TRBD2 (5 bases each). The CDR3 totals 14 residues. With 6 bases removed from V and 0 bases from J, the gap between germline ends came to 13 bases. Per the germline V gene, CDR1 is DFQATT and CDR2 is SNEGSKA (reference sequence).